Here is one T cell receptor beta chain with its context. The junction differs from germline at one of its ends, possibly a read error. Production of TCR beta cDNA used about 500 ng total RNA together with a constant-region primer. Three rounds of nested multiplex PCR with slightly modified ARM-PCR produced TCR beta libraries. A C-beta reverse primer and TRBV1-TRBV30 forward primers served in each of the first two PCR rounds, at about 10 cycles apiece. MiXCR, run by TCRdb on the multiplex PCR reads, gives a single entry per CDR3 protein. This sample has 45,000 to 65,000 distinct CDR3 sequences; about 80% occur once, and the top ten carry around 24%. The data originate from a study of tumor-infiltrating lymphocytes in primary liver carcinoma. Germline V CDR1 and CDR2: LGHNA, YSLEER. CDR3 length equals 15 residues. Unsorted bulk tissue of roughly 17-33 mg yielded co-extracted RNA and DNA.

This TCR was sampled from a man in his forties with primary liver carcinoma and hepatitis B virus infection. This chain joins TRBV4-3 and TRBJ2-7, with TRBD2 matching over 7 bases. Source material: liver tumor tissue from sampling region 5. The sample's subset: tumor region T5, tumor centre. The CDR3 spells CASSQGRASGYEQYF. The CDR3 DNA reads TGCGCCAGTAGCCAAGGTCGGGCTAGCGGCTACGAGCAGTACTTC.